This T cell receptor beta chain was identified during a study of technical replicates of blood from a few donors (dated by TCRdb to about 2017). Libraries came from the immunoSEQ multiplex PCR assay. TCRdb's version of the immuneACCESS table is confined to in-frame rearrangements and falls short of the full clone set. An unresolved V gene accounts for under half of the shortfall where checked; the remainder is of unknown origin. For this sample there are 75,000 or so clones; 90% to 95% appear just once. The top ten clones comprise 0.41% of the sample. This clone was observed once. Its recognized antigen is unknown. The sample holds no much larger clone one base away, and base qualities are not on file. CDR1 and CDR2, per the germline V gene (reference sequence), are SEHNR and FQNEAQ. V drops 3 bases and J drops 13 bases, leaving 23 bases in between. CDR3 length: 15 amino acids, cysteine to phenylalanine. The entry retains the CDR3 DNA only, 45 bases that are in frame from base 1.

The sequence is built from TRBV7-9 and TRBJ2-3, with TRBD1 perhaps the D gene, on 6 matching bases. The source of this sequence is a human donor in good health. Sequencing was done on a sample of T cells isolated from PBMCs. The DNA sequence is given as TGTGCCAGCAGCTTGGATGGGGAAAAAGGGGGTCCCAAGTATTTT. It codes for CASSLDGEKGGPKYF. The entire variable domain, with the stretches around the CDR3 drawn from the reference TRBV7-9 and TRBJ2-3 proteins, is DTGVSQNPRHKITKRGQNVTFRCDPISEHNRLYWYRQTLGQGPEFLTYFQNEAQLEKSRLLSDRFSAERPKGSFSTLEIQRTEQGDSAMYLCASSLDGEKGGPKYFGPGTRLTVL.